This T cell receptor beta chain was identified in a study of blood T cell repertoires in COVID-19. The CDR3 is 16 amino acids. CDR1 SGHDN and CDR2 FVKESK come from the germline V gene. The germline V and J ends were trimmed by 4 bases and 0 bases, with 16 bases remaining between them. Using immunoSEQ multiplex PCR, the repertoire was profiled, and TCRdb retains in-frame clones only, with some absent. The sample holds 200,000 to 300,000 clones, 70% to 90% seen once. Sequencing was carried out using peripheral blood. The receptor comes from a man aged 45-60 years with COVID-19, enrolled during active disease. The rearrangement joins TRBV14 to TRBJ2-7, with D maybe TRBD2 (7 bases). The CDR3 here is CASSPLGGGGSYEQYF. For the CDR3, the DNA is TGTGCCAGCAGCCCCCTCGGGGGAGGGGGCTCCTACGAGCAGTACTTC.